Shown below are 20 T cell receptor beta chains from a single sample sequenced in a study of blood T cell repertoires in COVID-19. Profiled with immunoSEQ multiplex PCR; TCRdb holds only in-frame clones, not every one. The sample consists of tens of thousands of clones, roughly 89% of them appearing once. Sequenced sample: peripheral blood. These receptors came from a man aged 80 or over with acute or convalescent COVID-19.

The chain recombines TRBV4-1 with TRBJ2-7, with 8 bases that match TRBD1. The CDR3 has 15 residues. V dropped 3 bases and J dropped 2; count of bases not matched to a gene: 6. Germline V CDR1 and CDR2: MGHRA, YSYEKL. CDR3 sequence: CASSQQGAPPYEQYF. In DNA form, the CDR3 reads TGCGCCAGCAGCCAGCAGGGGGCGCCTCCCTACGAGCAGTACTTC.

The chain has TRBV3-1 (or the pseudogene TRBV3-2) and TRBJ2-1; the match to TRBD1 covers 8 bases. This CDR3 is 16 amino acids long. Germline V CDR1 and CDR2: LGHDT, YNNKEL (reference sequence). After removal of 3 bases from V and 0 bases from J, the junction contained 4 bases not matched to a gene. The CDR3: CASSHPTGGSYNEQFF. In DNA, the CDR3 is TGTGCCAGCAGCCATCCAACAGGGGGCTCCTACAATGAGCAGTTCTTC.

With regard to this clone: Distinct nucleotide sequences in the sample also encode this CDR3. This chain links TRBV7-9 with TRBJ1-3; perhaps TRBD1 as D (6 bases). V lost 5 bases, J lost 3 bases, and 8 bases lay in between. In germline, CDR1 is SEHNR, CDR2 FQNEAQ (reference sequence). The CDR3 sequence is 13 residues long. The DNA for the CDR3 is TGTGCCAGCAGCCCGGACAGTGGAAACACCATATATTTT. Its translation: CASSPDSGNTIYF.

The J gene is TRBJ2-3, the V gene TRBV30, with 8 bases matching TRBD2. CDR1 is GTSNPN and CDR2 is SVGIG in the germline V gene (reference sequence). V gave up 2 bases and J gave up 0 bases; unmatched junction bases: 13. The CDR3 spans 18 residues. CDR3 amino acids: CAWSSRWAGGPSTDTQYF. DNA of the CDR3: TGTGCCTGGAGTTCCCGCTGGGCGGGGGGCCCTAGCACAGATACGCAGTATTTT.

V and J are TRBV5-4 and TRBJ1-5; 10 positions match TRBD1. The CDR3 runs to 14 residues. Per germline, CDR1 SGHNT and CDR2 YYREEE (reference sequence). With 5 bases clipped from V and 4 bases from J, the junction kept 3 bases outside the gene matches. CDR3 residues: CASSRDRGNQPQHF. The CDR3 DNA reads TGTGCCAGCAGTCGGGACAGGGGAAATCAGCCCCAGCATTTT.

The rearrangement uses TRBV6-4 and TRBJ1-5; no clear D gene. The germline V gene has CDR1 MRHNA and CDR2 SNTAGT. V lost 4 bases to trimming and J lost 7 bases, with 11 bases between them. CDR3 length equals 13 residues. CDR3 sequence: CASSVSHGQPQHF. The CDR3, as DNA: TGTGCCAGCAGTGTCTCACACGGGCAGCCCCAGCATTTT.

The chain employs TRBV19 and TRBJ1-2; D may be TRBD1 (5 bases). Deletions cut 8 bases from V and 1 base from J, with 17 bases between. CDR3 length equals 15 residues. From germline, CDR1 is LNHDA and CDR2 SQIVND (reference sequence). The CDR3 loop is CASGAPTYINYGYTF. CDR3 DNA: TGTGCCAGTGGGGCCCCGACTTATATTAACTATGGCTACACCTTC.

CDR3 residues: CASSSQTGSTEAFF. CDR3 nucleotides: TGCGCCAGCAGCTCCCAGACAGGGTCCACTGAAGCTTTCTTT. The chain uses TRBV5-1 and TRBJ1-1; 7 bases line up with TRBD1. The CDR3 covers 14 residues. Germline V gene data show CDR1 as SGHRS and CDR2 as YFSETQ. The ends lost 3 bases at V and 4 bases at J; junction bases unmatched: 6.

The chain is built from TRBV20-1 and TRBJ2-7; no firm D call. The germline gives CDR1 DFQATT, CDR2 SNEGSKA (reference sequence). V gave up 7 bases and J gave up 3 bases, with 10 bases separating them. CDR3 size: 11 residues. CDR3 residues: CSVGPFYEQYF. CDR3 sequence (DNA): TGCAGTGTGGGCCCCTTCTACGAGCAGTACTTC.

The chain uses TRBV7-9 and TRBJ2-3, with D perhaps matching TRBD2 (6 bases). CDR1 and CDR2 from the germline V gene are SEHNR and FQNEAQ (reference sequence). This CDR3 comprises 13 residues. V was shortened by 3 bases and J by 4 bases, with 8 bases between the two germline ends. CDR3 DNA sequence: TGTGCCAGCAGCTTTTTAGCGGCAGATACGCAGTATTTT. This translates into CASSFLAADTQYF.

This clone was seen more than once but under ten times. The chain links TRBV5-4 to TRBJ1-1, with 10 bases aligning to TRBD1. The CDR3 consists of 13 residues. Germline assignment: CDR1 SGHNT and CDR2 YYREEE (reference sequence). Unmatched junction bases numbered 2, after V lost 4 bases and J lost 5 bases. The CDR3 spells CASSRDRGTEAFF. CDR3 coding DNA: TGTGCCAGCAGCAGGGACAGGGGAACTGAAGCTTTCTTT.

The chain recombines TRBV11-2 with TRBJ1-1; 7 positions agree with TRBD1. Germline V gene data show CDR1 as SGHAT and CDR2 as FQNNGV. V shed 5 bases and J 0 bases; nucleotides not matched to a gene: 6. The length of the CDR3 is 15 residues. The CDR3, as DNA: TGTGCCAGCAGCCGAAACACAGGGGTGAACACTGAAGCTTTCTTT. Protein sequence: CASSRNTGVNTEAFF.

CDR3 sequence (DNA): TGCGCCAGCAGCTTGGAAGGCCGCCGGGACAGTGAAGCTTTCTTT. This gives the protein CASSLEGRRDSEAFF. The chain links TRBV5-1 to TRBJ1-1, with 7 bases lining up with TRBD1. This CDR3 is built from 15 residues. V shed 0 bases, J shed 7 bases, and the junction held 9 bases outside the gene matches. CDR1 is SGHRS, CDR2 YFSETQ, per germline.

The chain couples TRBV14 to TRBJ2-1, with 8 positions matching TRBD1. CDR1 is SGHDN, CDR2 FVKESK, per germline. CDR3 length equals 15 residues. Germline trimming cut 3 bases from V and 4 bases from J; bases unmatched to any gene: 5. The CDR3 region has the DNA TGTGCCAGCAGCCACTGGGACAGGCCATACAATGAGCAGTTCTTC. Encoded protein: CASSHWDRPYNEQFF. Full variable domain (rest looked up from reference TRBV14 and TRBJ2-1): EAGVTQFPSHSVIEKGQTVTLRCDPISGHDNLYWYRRVMGKEIKFLLHFVKESKQDESGMPNNRFLAERTGGTYSTLKVQPAELEDSGVYFCASSHWDRPYNEQFFGPGTRLTVL.

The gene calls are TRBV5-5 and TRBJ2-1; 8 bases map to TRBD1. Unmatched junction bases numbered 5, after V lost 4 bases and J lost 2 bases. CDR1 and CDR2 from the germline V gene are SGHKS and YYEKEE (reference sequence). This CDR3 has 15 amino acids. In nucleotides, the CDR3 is TGTGCCAGCAGCCCTGGGACAGGCGCCTACAATGAGCAGTTCTTC. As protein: CASSPGTGAYNEQFF.

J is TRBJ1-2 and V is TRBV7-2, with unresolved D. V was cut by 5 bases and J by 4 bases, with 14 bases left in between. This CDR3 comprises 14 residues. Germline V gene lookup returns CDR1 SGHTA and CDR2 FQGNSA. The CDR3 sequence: CASSPQFRVYGYTF. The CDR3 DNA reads TGTGCCAGCAGCCCCCAATTTAGAGTCTATGGCTACACCTTC.

The CDR3 loop is CASSLGVADTGELFF. CDR3 sequence (DNA): TGCGCCAGCAGCTTGGGGGTTGCGGACACCGGGGAGCTGTTTTTT. The rearrangement joins TRBV5-1 to TRBJ2-2, with D unresolved. Per the germline V gene, CDR1 is SGHRS and CDR2 is YFSETQ. Trimming took 0 bases from V and 3 from J, leaving 9 bases between them. This CDR3 has 15 residues.

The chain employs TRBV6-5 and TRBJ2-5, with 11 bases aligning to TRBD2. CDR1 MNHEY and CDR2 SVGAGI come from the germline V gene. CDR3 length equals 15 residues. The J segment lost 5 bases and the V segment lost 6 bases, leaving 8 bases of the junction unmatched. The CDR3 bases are TGTGCCAGCAGGTTTAGCGGGGGGGCCTGGGAGACCCAGTACTTC. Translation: CASRFSGGAWETQYF.

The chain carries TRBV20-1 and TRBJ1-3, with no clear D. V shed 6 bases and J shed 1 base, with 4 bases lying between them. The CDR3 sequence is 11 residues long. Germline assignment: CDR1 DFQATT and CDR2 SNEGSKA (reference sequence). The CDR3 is CSARSGNTIYF. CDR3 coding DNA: TGCAGTGCCCGTTCTGGAAACACCATATATTTT.

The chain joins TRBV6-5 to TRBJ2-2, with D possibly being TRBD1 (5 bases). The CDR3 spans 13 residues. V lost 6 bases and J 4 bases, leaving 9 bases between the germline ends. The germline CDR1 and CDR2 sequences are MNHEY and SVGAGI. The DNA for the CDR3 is TGTGCCAGCAGAAGACAGACCACCGGGGAGCTGTTTTTT. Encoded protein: CASRRQTTGELFF.